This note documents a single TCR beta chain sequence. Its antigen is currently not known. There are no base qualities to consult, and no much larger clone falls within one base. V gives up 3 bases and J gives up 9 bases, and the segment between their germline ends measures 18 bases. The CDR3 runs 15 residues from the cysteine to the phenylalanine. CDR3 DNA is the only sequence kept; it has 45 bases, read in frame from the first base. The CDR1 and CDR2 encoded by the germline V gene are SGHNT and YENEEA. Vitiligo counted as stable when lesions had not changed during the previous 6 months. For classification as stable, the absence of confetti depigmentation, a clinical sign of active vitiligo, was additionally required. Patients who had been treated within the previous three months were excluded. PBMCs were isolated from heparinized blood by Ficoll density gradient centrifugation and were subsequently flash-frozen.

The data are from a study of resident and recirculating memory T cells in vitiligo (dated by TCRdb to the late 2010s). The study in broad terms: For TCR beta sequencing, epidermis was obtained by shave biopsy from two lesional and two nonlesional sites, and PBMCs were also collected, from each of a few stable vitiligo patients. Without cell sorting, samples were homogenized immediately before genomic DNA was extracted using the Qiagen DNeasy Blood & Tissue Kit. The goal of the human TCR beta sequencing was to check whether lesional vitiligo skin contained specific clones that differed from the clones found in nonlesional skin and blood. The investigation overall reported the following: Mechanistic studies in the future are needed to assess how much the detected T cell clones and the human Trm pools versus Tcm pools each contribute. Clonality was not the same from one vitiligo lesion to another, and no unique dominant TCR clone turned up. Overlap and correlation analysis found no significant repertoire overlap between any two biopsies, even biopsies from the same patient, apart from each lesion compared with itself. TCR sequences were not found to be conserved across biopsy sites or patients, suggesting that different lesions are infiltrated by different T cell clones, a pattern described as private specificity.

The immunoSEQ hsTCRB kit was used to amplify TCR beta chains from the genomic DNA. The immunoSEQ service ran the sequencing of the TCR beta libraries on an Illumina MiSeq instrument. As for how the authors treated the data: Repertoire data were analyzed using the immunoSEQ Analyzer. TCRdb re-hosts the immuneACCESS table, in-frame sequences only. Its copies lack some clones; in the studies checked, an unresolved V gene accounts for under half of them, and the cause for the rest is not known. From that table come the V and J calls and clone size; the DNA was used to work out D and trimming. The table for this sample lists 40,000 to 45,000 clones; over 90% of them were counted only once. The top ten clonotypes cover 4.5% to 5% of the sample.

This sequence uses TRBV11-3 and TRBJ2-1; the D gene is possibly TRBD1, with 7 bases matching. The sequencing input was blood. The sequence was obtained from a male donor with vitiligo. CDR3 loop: CASSFAGQQTTEQFF. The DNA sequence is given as TGTGCCAGCAGCTTTGCGGGACAGCAGACAACTGAGCAGTTCTTC.